This T cell receptor beta chain was sequenced in a study of OX40 agonist ivuxolimab in advanced cancers. Background for the entire study: Ivuxolimab, which targeted the costimulatory receptor OX40 (CD134), was an agonistic, fully human IgG2 monoclonal antibody. Partial responses were achieved by three dose-escalation patients, of whom one had hepatocellular carcinoma and two had cutaneous melanoma. Intravenous ivuxolimab was administered to patients every 2 weeks at six dose levels: 0.01, 0.1, 0.3, 1.5, 3 and 10 mg/kg. The paper reports the monotherapy dose-escalation portion (N of about 51 patients) of the phase I ivuxolimab trial. Of the approximately 50 dose-escalation patients, hepatocellular carcinoma was present in about 20, melanoma in around 15, renal cell carcinoma in 9 and head and neck cancer in 9. In the dose-escalation cohort, approximately 82% of patients were male, and the mean age was around 60 years, with a range of roughly 20 to 79. Peripheral TCRbeta sequencing was intended to test whether TCR sequence diversity was altered and clonal T-cell expansion was caused by ivuxolimab. Patients were allowed to have had prior anti-PD-1, anti-PD-L1 or anti-CTLA-4 therapy, and 40% to 45% of the dose-escalation patients had been treated with checkpoint inhibitors.

To sequence the TCRbeta CDR3 region, genomic DNA was isolated from the sorted cells. The immunoSEQ Assay was used to sequence the TCRbeta CDR3 regions. TCRdb limited this immuneACCESS table to in-frame rearrangements with V and J called. A share of clones is missing; checked studies link under half to unresolved V genes, and the rest is unexplained. The sample records about 59,000 clones, under 90% of which are singletons. About 1.9% of the sample is taken by the ten largest. Patients with a history of autoimmune disease or receiving systemic immunosuppression were excluded from the trial. Peripheral blood for TCR sequencing was collected from all dose cohorts at baseline, on cycle 4 day 1, and on cycle 7 day 1. Samples were obtained from an open-label, multicenter, first-in-human phase I dose-escalation trial of ivuxolimab. The trial enrolled adults with locally advanced or metastatic head and neck squamous cell, hepatocellular, melanoma or renal cell carcinoma. Before TCR sequencing, CD4+ T cells and CD8+ T cells from peripheral blood were sorted into separate populations.

Ends trimmed: V by 6 bases, J by 4 bases; bases unmatched to a gene: 3. Taken from the germline V gene, the CDR1 and CDR2 loops are MNHNS and SASEGT. From the cysteine through the phenylalanine, the CDR3 covers 13 amino acids. Of the read, only the CDR3 DNA is kept; its 39 bases are in frame from base 1. The investigation overall reported the following: Low levels of normalized T-cell clonal expansion were also shown by some nonresponding patients. On average, CD8+ T cells showed more expanded clones than CD4+ T cells after ivuxolimab. In the 0.1-3.0 mg/kg groups, partial responders had among the lowest normalized peripheral clonal expansion, particularly in CD8+ T cells. At doses of 0.1 to 3.0 mg/kg, clonal expansion of both CD4+ and CD8+ T cells in blood was seen between baseline and week 6. The antigen specificity of the peripheral T cells that underwent clonal expansion was not determined.

With regard to this clone: The antigen it binds to is not known. The sample holds no much larger clone one base away, and base qualities are not on file.

The clonotype originates from an adult with an advanced solid tumor such as melanoma, head and neck, liver or kidney cancer. The V and J segments used are TRBV6-1 and TRBJ2-7; TRBD1 agrees with 10 junctional bases. The sample was CD4+ or CD8+ T cells sorted from blood, taken in a trial of the OX40 agonist ivuxolimab. The DNA sequence follows: TGTGCCAGCAGGACAGGGGGCAGGTACGAGCAGTACTTC. This sequence encodes CASRTGGRYEQYF.